The next 15 T cell receptor beta chains were all read from a single sample in a study of T-cell memory formation after mild COVID-19 (dated by TCRdb to the early 2020s). The library came from 5' RACE. The listed sequencing device is Illumina NovaSeq 6000. TCRdb redid the processing of the public reads, applying fastp at Q25 and MiXCR, and retained in-frame beta chains. Each entry merges the rows of one CDR3 protein and shows their most common DNA and genes. The sample table records roughly 200,000 distinct CDR3 sequences; around 16% of these occur just once. 2% to 2.5% of the sample comes from the top ten. The sequencing sample was made of PBMCs or a T cell subset sorted from them (not recorded which). All receptors come from an adult woman who had mild COVID-19 (a few samples of this study predate the infection). The sample titles of this study are shuffled in the database, so cell type and time point are left out; the donor was told from shared clones.

This chain uses TRBV5-4 with TRBJ2-2; D might be TRBD2 (6 bases). CDR3 size: 14 residues. Germline CDR1 reads SGHNT; CDR2 reads YYREEE (reference sequence). V was pared by 3 bases and J by 2 bases, with 8 bases between. This CDR3 is CASSYGTNTGELFF. As DNA, the CDR3 is TGTGCCAGCAGCTACGGGACTAACACCGGGGAGCTGTTTTTT. Full variable domain (rest looked up from reference TRBV5-4 and TRBJ2-2): ETGVTQSPTHLIKTRGQQVTLRCSSQSGHNTVSWYQQALGQGPQFIFQYYREEENGRGNFPPRFSGLQFPNYSSELNVNALELDDSALYLCASSYGTNTGELFFGEGSRLTVL.

This clonotype appeared a few times. J is TRBJ1-5 and V is TRBV12-3 or TRBV12-4; D is possibly TRBD1 (5 bases). V lost 6 bases, J lost 3 bases, and 12 bases lay in between. The CDR3 spans 14 residues. For the CDR3, the DNA is TGTGCCAGCAGGCCAGACAGTTACAATCAGCCCCAGCATTTT. Translation gives CASRPDSYNQPQHF.

The chain's CDR3 is CASSPRAATGYANTEAFF. The CDR3 DNA reads TGTGCCAGCTCACCACGGGCAGCCACAGGTTATGCGAACACTGAAGCTTTCTTT. The chain employs TRBV18 and TRBJ1-1; D may be TRBD1 (5 bases). The CDR3 has 18 residues. Trimming removed 1 base at V and 1 base at J, with 19 bases between. Germline V gives CDR1 KGHSH, CDR2 LQKENI.

In its sample, this clonotype was seen a few times. This sequence joins TRBV28 and TRBJ2-3; 7 bases match TRBD2. Germline V gives CDR1 MDHEN, CDR2 SYDVKM. This CDR3 is 16 amino acids long. V trimming: 5 bases; J trimming: 0 bases; junction bases outside the gene matches: 8. DNA of the CDR3: TGTGCCAGCAGTAGCCTGGGGGGGACTAGCACAGATACGCAGTATTTT. This translates into CASSSLGGTSTDTQYF.

The chain combines TRBV9 with TRBJ2-2; 8 positions match TRBD2. The CDR3 loop spans 15 amino acids. Trimming took 4 bases from V and 1 from J; bases not matched to a gene: 3. Germline CDR1 SGDLS, CDR2 YYNGEE. The CDR3 region is CASSPREGNTGELFF. CDR3 sequence (DNA): TGTGCCAGCAGCCCCCGGGAGGGGAACACCGGGGAGCTGTTTTTT. Drawing the rest from reference TRBV9 and TRBJ2-2, the complete variable domain is DSGVTQTPKHLITATGQRVTLRCSPRSGDLSVYWYQQSLDQGLQFLIQYYNGEERAKGNILERFSAQQFPDLHSELNLSSLELGDSALYFCASSPREGNTGELFFGEGSRLTVL.

This sequence joins TRBV5-1 and TRBJ2-5; no firm D call. Germline-derived CDR1 and CDR2 are SGHRS and YFSETQ. Trimming cost V 0 bases and J 3 bases, with 15 bases left between them. The CDR3 runs 16 residues. The CDR3 nucleotides read TGCGCCAGCAGCTTGGCCCATCAGGAGAGAGAAGAGACCCAGTACTTC. Its protein is CASSLAHQEREETQYF.

The J gene is TRBJ2-7, the V gene TRBV20-1; TRBD1 agrees at 8 bases. The CDR3 loop spans 16 amino acids. V dropped 4 bases and J dropped 5; count of bases not matched to a gene: 16. From germline, CDR1 is DFQATT and CDR2 SNEGSKA (reference sequence). The CDR3 reads CSATILGSRGLHEQYF. DNA of the CDR3: TGCAGTGCTACCATTTTAGGGTCCAGGGGGCTCCACGAGCAGTACTTC.

The chain combines TRBV25-1 with TRBJ2-2, with D maybe TRBD1 (5 bases). CDR3 size: 13 residues. With 4 bases removed from V and 6 bases from J, the gap between germline ends came to 9 bases. The germline V gene has CDR1 MGHDK and CDR2 SYGVNS. The CDR3 loop reads CASSAGWPGELFF. Written as DNA, the CDR3 is TGTGCCAGCAGTGCAGGGTGGCCCGGGGAGCTGTTTTTT.

This rearrangement joins TRBV7-2 to TRBJ2-5; the D gene is possibly TRBD1 (5 bases). Germline lookup yields CDR1 SGHTA and CDR2 FQGNSA. The germline V and J ends were trimmed by 5 bases and 7 bases, with 17 bases remaining between them. The CDR3 totals 14 residues. The CDR3 spells CASSPSRREATQYF. The CDR3 bases are TGTGCCAGCAGCCCGAGCCGCAGGGAAGCGACCCAGTACTTC.

The chain joins TRBV19 to TRBJ2-5, with TRBD1 matching over 9 bases. J lost 1 base, V lost 4 bases, and 4 bases had no gene match. This CDR3 region has 15 residues. Germline V lookup: CDR1 LNHDA, CDR2 SQIVND (reference sequence). CDR3 nucleotide sequence: TGTGCCAGTAGTAGGGGGACAGGGATCCAAGAGACCCAGTACTTC. Its protein is CASSRGTGIQETQYF.

This clonotype has only a few counts. This chain joins TRBV27 and TRBJ2-6; D is unclear. Trimming stripped 1 base from V and 0 bases from J, with 7 bases between. Germline V gives CDR1 MNHEY, CDR2 SMNVEV (reference sequence). CDR3 size: 16 residues. CDR3 nucleotide sequence: TGTGCCAGCAGTTTATTTGGGTTCTCTGGGGCCAACGTCCTGACTTTC. Protein product: CASSLFGFSGANVLTF.

On this clonotype itself: Compared with germline, one end of the junction differs, possibly owing to a read error. The chain links TRBV7-2 to TRBJ2-3; TRBD2 agrees at 9 bases. Germline lookup yields CDR1 SGHTA and CDR2 FQGNSA. CDR3 length: 15 amino acids. The CDR3 bases are TGTGCCAGCAGCCTAGCGGGACCTACGGGAGATACGCAGTATTTT. Translation gives CASSLAGPTGDTQYF.

This clonotype was detected only a few times. J is TRBJ2-3 and V is TRBV5-1, with TRBD2 matching over 8 bases. CDR1 SGHRS and CDR2 YFSETQ come from the germline V gene. Trimming took 4 bases from V and 4 from J; bases not matched to a gene: 5. The CDR3 is 14 residues long. CDR3 sequence: CASSLGLAPDTQYF. The CDR3 bases are TGCGCCAGCAGCCTTGGACTAGCTCCAGATACGCAGTATTTT.

The chain employs TRBV9 and TRBJ2-5; 7 nucleotides agree with TRBD2. The CDR3 has 16 residues. CDR1 and CDR2 (germline): SGDLS, YYNGEE. Unmatched junction bases numbered 13, after V lost 3 bases and J lost 5 bases. Here the CDR3 reads CASSAGLQIGRETQYF. The CDR3 nucleotides are TGTGCCAGCAGCGCGGGACTACAAATCGGAAGGGAGACCCAGTACTTC.

This clonotype has only one observation. The chain links TRBV12-3 or TRBV12-4 to TRBJ2-1; 12 nucleotides line up with TRBD2. The CDR3 is made up of 15 amino acids. J gave up 3 bases and V 5 bases, and 2 bases lay outside the gene matches. This CDR3 is CASSTGLAGYNEQFF. The CDR3 DNA follows: TGTGCCAGCAGTACGGGACTAGCGGGCTACAATGAGCAGTTCTTC.